The T cell receptor (beta chain) described here comes from a study of early T cells in non-severe SARS-CoV-2 infection. Study information: Whole-blood bulk RNA, unsorted, was sequenced, and chains were unpaired.

Researchers attached unique molecular identifiers to individual cDNA molecules. TCRdb used MiXCR to reprocess the 5' RACE reads, holding one entry per CDR3 protein. The sample has approximately 37,000 distinct CDR3 sequences, 4.5% to 5% seen once. Whole-study results and caveats: VDJdb-based matching was biased toward anti-spike CD8 responses and missed private and CD4 specificities.

This clonotype was counted ten times or more. What it binds is not known. V lost 5 bases and J 3 bases, leaving 18 bases between the germline ends. Germline lookup yields CDR1 SGHRS and CDR2 YFSETQ. The CDR3 sequence is 15 residues long. The TCR comes from an adult who was a healthcare worker with PCR-confirmed SARS-CoV-2 infection or an uninfected control (not recorded which). This chain joins TRBV5-1 and TRBJ2-7; D is unresolved. Sequenced input: whole blood. The CDR3 here is CASSQGPGPNYEQYF. The CDR3 nucleotides read TGCGCCAGCAGTCAAGGGCCGGGTCCTAACTACGAGCAGTACTTC. The entire variable domain, with the rest obtained from reference TRBV5-1 and TRBJ2-7, is as follows: KAGVTQTPRYLIKTRGQQVTLSCSPISGHRSVSWYQQTPGQGLQFLFEYFSETQRNKGNFPGRFSGRQFSNSRSEMNVSTLELGDSALYLCASSQGPGPNYEQYFGPGTRLTVT.